Presented here are 32 T cell receptor beta chains from one specimen sequenced in a study of blood T cell repertoires in COVID-19. Some clones are missing from TCRdb's copy, which holds only in-frame ones; the method was immunoSEQ multiplex PCR. The repertoire consists of roughly 250,000 clones, with about 90% occurring once and the leading ten covering less than 15%. Input material: peripheral blood. The receptors were gathered from a young woman with COVID-19, enrolled during active disease.

J is TRBJ1-1 and V is TRBV3-1 (or the pseudogene TRBV3-2), with D possibly being TRBD1 (5 bases). The CDR3 loop spans 17 amino acids. Trimming took off 3 bases at V and 1 base at J, with 18 bases between the two ends. Germline loops: CDR1 LGHDT, CDR2 YNNKEL (reference sequence). The CDR3 sequence is CASSHASFGGRNTEAFF. CDR3 coding DNA: TGTGCCAGCAGCCACGCCAGTTTCGGGGGTCGGAACACTGAAGCTTTCTTT.

This CDR3 reads CASSWDTGGYEQYF. CDR3 sequence (DNA): TGCGCCAGCAGCTGGGACACGGGCGGCTACGAGCAGTACTTC. J is TRBJ2-7 and V is TRBV5-1; D may be TRBD1 (6 bases). Trimming left V 3 bases short and J 3 bases short, with 13 bases between. CDR1 SGHRS and CDR2 YFSETQ come from the germline V gene. The CDR3 is 14 residues long. Supplemented by reference TRBV5-1 and TRBJ2-7, the full variable domain reads KAGVTQTPRYLIKTRGQQVTLSCSPISGHRSVSWYQQTPGQGLQFLFEYFSETQRNKGNFPGRFSGRQFSNSRSEMNVSTLELGDSALYLCASSWDTGGYEQYFGPGTRLTVT.

This clone was picked up a small number of times. The gene calls are TRBV19 and TRBJ2-7; a possible D gene is TRBD2 (7 bases). V gave up 3 bases and J gave up 0 bases, with 12 bases separating them. CDR3 length: 15 residues. Germline-derived CDR1 and CDR2 are LNHDA and SQIVND (reference sequence). CDR3 DNA: TGTGCCAGTAGTATTTACCGGGGGGCCTCCTACGAGCAGTACTTC. This gives the protein CASSIYRGASYEQYF.

V is TRBV15 and J is TRBJ1-2, with D hard to call. V lost 1 base and J lost 4, with 22 bases in between. The V gene's germline CDR1 is LNHNV and CDR2 YYDKDF (reference sequence). The CDR3 loop spans 18 amino acids. The CDR3 region has the DNA TGTGCCACCAGCAGAGTGGGTGCAGGATGGGCAAACGGCTATGGCTACACCTTC. Residues: CATSRVGAGWANGYGYTF.

The gene calls are TRBV14 and TRBJ1-1, with 8 bases identical to TRBD1. J lost 4 bases, V lost 4 bases, and 5 bases had no gene match. Looked up from germline, CDR1 is SGHDN and CDR2 is FVKESK. The CDR3 is made up of 14 amino acids. The CDR3 sequence: CASSPTTGVTEAFF. For the CDR3, the DNA is TGTGCCAGCAGCCCTACGACAGGGGTCACTGAAGCTTTCTTT.

This rearrangement joins TRBV29-1 to TRBJ2-7, with D possibly matching TRBD1 (5 bases). Germline V gives CDR1 SQVTM, CDR2 ANQGSEA. The CDR3 is 13 amino acids. Deletions cut 2 bases from V and 6 bases from J, with 14 bases between. CDR3 amino acids: CSVEPGRRGEQYF. The DNA for the CDR3 is TGCAGCGTTGAACCTGGGCGTAGGGGCGAGCAGTACTTC.

This clone was recorded once. The chain recombines TRBV27 with TRBJ2-1; weak D call: TRBD2 (5 bases). Germline V gives CDR1 MNHEY, CDR2 SMNVEV (reference sequence). The CDR3 runs 17 residues. The V end was cut by 5 bases, the J end by 1 base, with 18 bases between. CDR3 loop: CASSRDAGPGSYNEQFF. CDR3 in DNA: TGTGCCAGCAGTCGGGATGCGGGCCCCGGGTCCTACAATGAGCAGTTCTTC.

The chain carries TRBV2 and TRBJ2-7; tentative D call: TRBD2 (6 bases). Germline V gene data show CDR1 as SNHLY and CDR2 as FYNNEI. The CDR3 is 12 residues long. Trimming took 11 bases from V and 6 from J, leaving 17 bases between them. The CDR3 is CARLERPGEQYF. CDR3 bases: TGTGCCCGACTAGAACGGCCGGGCGAGCAGTACTTC.

The V gene is TRBV5-1, the J gene TRBJ2-7; D perhaps matches TRBD2 (6 bases). The CDR3 is 13 residues long. Germline assignment: CDR1 SGHRS and CDR2 YFSETQ. Trimming removed 0 bases at V and 5 bases at J, with 9 bases between. As DNA, the CDR3 is TGCGCCAGCAGCTTGGGGGGGAGGAACGAGCAGTACTTC. It is translated as CASSLGGRNEQYF.

The DNA of the CDR3 is TGTGCCAGTAGTATTGTCCTACGCTACGAGCAGTACTTC. Translation gives CASSIVLRYEQYF. This chain uses TRBV19 with TRBJ2-7; D gene uncertain. Germline loops: CDR1 LNHDA, CDR2 SQIVND (reference sequence). CDR3 length: 13 amino acids. The ends were cut back, 3 bases at V and 3 bases at J, with 9 bases in the middle.

The V gene is TRBV9, the J gene TRBJ2-1; TRBD2 agrees at 8 bases. The V gene's germline CDR1 is SGDLS and CDR2 YYNGEE. After removal of 3 bases from V and 15 bases from J, the junction contained 8 bases not matched to a gene. The CDR3 is 12 residues long. CDR3: CASSGRVAGRFF. CDR3 nucleotide sequence: TGTGCCAGCAGCGGGAGAGTAGCGGGGAGGTTCTTC.

In DNA, the CDR3 is TGTGCCAGCAGCCCTTTAGCCGCCAATGAGCAGTTCTTC. Amino acids: CASSPLAANEQFF. The chain is built from TRBV3-1 (or the pseudogene TRBV3-2) and TRBJ2-1; D gene unclear. V lost 4 bases and J 6 bases, leaving 10 bases between the germline ends. The CDR3 length is 13 residues. CDR1 LGHDT and CDR2 YNNKEL come from the germline V gene (reference sequence).

The chain links TRBV19 to TRBJ1-3; 8 bases match TRBD1. The CDR3 totals 14 residues. The V gene end was trimmed by 5 bases and the J gene end by 4 bases; junction bases not matched to a gene: 4. Germline V CDR1 and CDR2: LNHDA, SQIVND (reference sequence). CDR3 sequence reads: CASSRQGIGNTIYF. The DNA of the CDR3 is TGTGCCAGTAGTCGACAGGGGATCGGAAACACCATATATTTT.

The chain recombines TRBV6-6 with TRBJ1-1; D not certain. This CDR3 contains 13 residues. The ends were cut back, 6 bases at V and 7 bases at J, with 15 bases in the middle. In germline, CDR1 is MNHNY, CDR2 SVGAGI (reference sequence). The DNA of the CDR3 is TGTGCCAGCAGGTCCCGGGGTTTAAATGAAGCTTTCTTT. The encoded protein is CASRSRGLNEAFF.

The chain recombines TRBV11-2 with TRBJ2-1, with 12 bases matching TRBD2. This CDR3 has 18 amino acids. Germline V CDR1 and CDR2: SGHAT, FQNNGV. Losses at the gene ends were 6 bases for V and 1 base for J; bases not matched to a gene: 10. CDR3 DNA sequence: TGTGCCAGCAGTACAAGGGCTAGCGGGGGGGCTTCCTACAATGAGCAGTTCTTC. This codes for CASSTRASGGASYNEQFF.

The genes are TRBV6-2 or TRBV6-3 and TRBJ1-1, with TRBD1 as a possible D gene (6 bases). Per the germline V gene, CDR1 is MNHEY and CDR2 is SVGEGT. This CDR3 contains 18 residues. The germline V and J ends were trimmed by 4 bases and 10 bases, with 31 bases remaining between them. The CDR3 nucleotides read TGTGCCAGCAGTTTCCCCCCCCGCGCCTTGATCCGGGACAATGGAGCTTTCTTT. Translation gives CASSFPPRALIRDNGAFF.

This chain connects TRBV28 to TRBJ2-7, with 7 positions matching TRBD1. The CDR3 loop spans 16 amino acids. The V gene end was trimmed by 6 bases and the J gene end by 3 bases; junction bases not matched to a gene: 14. Germline-derived CDR1 and CDR2 are MDHEN and SYDVKM. This CDR3 reads CASSQPTGEYNYEQYF. In DNA form, the CDR3 reads TGTGCCAGCAGCCAACCCACAGGGGAATACAACTACGAGCAGTACTTC.

The rearrangement joins TRBV6-5 to TRBJ2-6; tentative D call: TRBD2 (6 bases). The length of the CDR3 is 15 residues. The germline V gene has CDR1 MNHEY and CDR2 SVGAGI. Trimming took 4 bases from V and 2 from J, leaving 9 bases between them. In nucleotides, the CDR3 is TGTGCCAGCAGTTGGACTAACCCTGGGGCCAACGTCCTGACTTTC. It is translated as CASSWTNPGANVLTF.

This clone showed up just once. The rearrangement uses TRBV18 and TRBJ2-6, with D maybe TRBD2 (7 bases). Trimming took 4 bases from V and 0 from J, leaving 10 bases between them. CDR1 KGHSH and CDR2 LQKENI come from the germline V gene. The CDR3 contains 16 residues. The CDR3 DNA reads as TGTGCCAGCTCACTCCGGGGGGCCTCTGGGGCCAACGTCCTGACTTTC. It codes for CASSLRGASGANVLTF. Filled out from reference TRBV18 and TRBJ2-6, the complete variable domain reads NAGVMQNPRHLVRRRGQEARLRCSPMKGHSHVYWYRQLPEEGLKFMVYLQKENIIDESGMPKERFSAEFPKEGPSILRIQQVVRGDSAAYFCASSLRGASGANVLTFGAGSRLTVL.

The V and J genes are TRBV6-2 or TRBV6-3 and TRBJ1-5; 9 nucleotides align to TRBD1. This CDR3 has 16 amino acids. Germline V lookup: CDR1 MNHEY, CDR2 SVGEGT. Losses at the gene ends were 4 bases for V and 5 bases for J; bases not matched to a gene: 9. CDR3 in amino acids: CASSSRDRDGYQPQHF. For the CDR3, the DNA is TGTGCCAGCAGTTCTCGGGACAGGGATGGATATCAGCCCCAGCATTTT.

The chain has TRBV6-5 and TRBJ1-5; perhaps TRBD1 as D (6 bases). Trimming took 0 bases from V and 6 from J, leaving 15 bases between them. CDR1 and CDR2 (germline): MNHEY, SVGAGI. This CDR3 has 16 amino acids. The CDR3 loop reads CASSYSAGGGGQPQHF. The CDR3 DNA follows: TGTGCCAGCAGTTACTCCGCCGGGGGGGGCGGTCAGCCCCAGCATTTT.

The genes are TRBV11-3 and TRBJ2-2; the match to TRBD2 covers 7 bases. Germline lookup yields CDR1 SGHNT and CDR2 YENEEA. The length of the CDR3 is 17 residues. V lost 2 bases, J lost 3 bases, and 9 bases stayed unmatched. The CDR3 DNA sequence: TGTGCCAGCAGCTTATCCCAAGAGCGGGGTTACACCGGGGAGCTGTTTTTT. It yields the protein CASSLSQERGYTGELFF.

The chain couples TRBV6-6 to TRBJ2-7; weak D call: TRBD2 (6 bases). The CDR3 length is 16 residues. CDR1 is MNHNY, CDR2 SVGAGI, per germline (reference sequence). V lost 6 bases to trimming and J lost 4 bases, with 22 bases between them. The CDR3: CASSPTLSTRGYEQYF. CDR3 DNA sequence: TGTGCCAGCAGCCCCACACTCTCGACTAGAGGGTACGAGCAGTACTTC.

The chain employs TRBV7-9 and TRBJ2-3; no firm D call. Looked up from germline, CDR1 is SEHNR and CDR2 is FQNEAQ (reference sequence). The CDR3 runs 13 residues. Trimming removed 8 bases from V and 0 bases from J, with 9 bases in between. This CDR3 reads CASLHESTDTQYF. CDR3 sequence (DNA): TGTGCCAGCCTTCATGAGAGCACAGATACGCAGTATTTT.

V and J are TRBV4-2 and TRBJ2-2; no clear D gene. Germline CDR1 reads LGHNA; CDR2 reads YNFKEQ. The CDR3 has 17 residues. The germline V and J ends were trimmed by 4 bases and 1 base, with 16 bases remaining between them. The CDR3 bases are TGTGCCAGCAGCCGAGTACTACCTTCAAGGAACACCGGGGAGCTGTTTTTT. This codes for CASSRVLPSRNTGELFF.

The chain recombines TRBV7-9 with TRBJ2-5; tentative D call: TRBD1 (6 bases). The V gene's germline CDR1 is SEHNR and CDR2 FQNEAQ (reference sequence). V was shortened by 0 bases and J by 3 bases, with 23 bases between the two germline ends. This CDR3 contains 19 residues. The CDR3: CASSLAFVPGQYSKETQYF. The CDR3 DNA reads TGTGCCAGCAGCTTAGCGTTTGTCCCTGGACAGTATAGTAAAGAGACCCAGTACTTC.

The genes are TRBV27 and TRBJ2-1, with D unresolved. V lost 2 bases, J lost 9 bases, and 8 bases lay in between. The CDR3 has 12 residues. The germline V gene encodes CDR1 MNHEY and CDR2 SMNVEV (reference sequence). This chain's CDR3 is CASSLTASEQFF. In DNA form, the CDR3 reads TGTGCCAGCAGTTTAACTGCGAGTGAGCAGTTCTTC.

The chain uses TRBV2 and TRBJ1-6, with 8 bases aligning to TRBD1. This CDR3 has 13 amino acids. The junction had 5 bases not matched to a gene; V was cut back by 7 bases and J by 9 bases. Germline-derived CDR1 and CDR2 are SNHLY and FYNNEI. The CDR3 DNA follows: TGTGCCAGCAAAGGGACAGGAGGTTCACCCCTCCACTTT. It is translated as CASKGTGGSPLHF.

The chain joins TRBV7-9 to TRBJ2-1, with a possible D match to TRBD1 (5 bases). Trimming removed 3 bases from V and 9 bases from J, with 15 bases in between. The germline V gene encodes CDR1 SEHNR and CDR2 FQNEAQ (reference sequence). This CDR3 region has 14 residues. The CDR3 region has the DNA TGTGCCAGCAGCTTTGTATCAGGGTCGGGTGAGCAGTTCTTC. It specifies CASSFVSGSGEQFF.

The J gene is TRBJ1-1, the V gene TRBV28, with 7 bases fitting TRBD1. Trimming took 5 bases from V and 2 from J; bases not matched to a gene: 8. In germline, CDR1 is MDHEN, CDR2 SYDVKM. The CDR3 is made up of 15 amino acids. CDR3 nucleotide sequence: TGTGCCAGCAGTATTTGGACAGGCGCTAACACTGAAGCTTTCTTT. Protein sequence: CASSIWTGANTEAFF. Together with reference TRBV28 and TRBJ1-1, the CDR3 gives the full variable domain: DVKVTQSSRYLVKRTGEKVFLECVQDMDHENMFWYRQDPGLGLRLIYFSYDVKMKEKGDIPEGYSVSREKKERFSLILESASTNQTSMYLCASSIWTGANTEAFFGQGTRLTVV.

This clone was seen more than once but under ten times. The J gene is TRBJ2-2, the V gene TRBV4-2; a weak D match, TRBD1 (6 bases). Deletions cut 4 bases from V and 1 base from J, with 7 bases between. Per germline, CDR1 LGHNA and CDR2 YNFKEQ. The CDR3 is 14 amino acids. CDR3 DNA: TGTGCCAGCAGCCCGACAGGGAACACCGGGGAGCTGTTTTTT. Protein sequence: CASSPTGNTGELFF.

This clone was picked up many times. V and J are TRBV19 and TRBJ2-7; 11 nucleotides align to TRBD1. J gave up 2 bases and V 3 bases, and 9 bases lay outside the gene matches. Germline CDR1 LNHDA, CDR2 SQIVND (reference sequence). The CDR3 extends over 17 amino acids. CDR3 coding DNA: TGTGCCAGTAGTATCCGGACAGGGGGCGGAATCCCCTACGAGCAGTACTTC. Protein: CASSIRTGGGIPYEQYF.